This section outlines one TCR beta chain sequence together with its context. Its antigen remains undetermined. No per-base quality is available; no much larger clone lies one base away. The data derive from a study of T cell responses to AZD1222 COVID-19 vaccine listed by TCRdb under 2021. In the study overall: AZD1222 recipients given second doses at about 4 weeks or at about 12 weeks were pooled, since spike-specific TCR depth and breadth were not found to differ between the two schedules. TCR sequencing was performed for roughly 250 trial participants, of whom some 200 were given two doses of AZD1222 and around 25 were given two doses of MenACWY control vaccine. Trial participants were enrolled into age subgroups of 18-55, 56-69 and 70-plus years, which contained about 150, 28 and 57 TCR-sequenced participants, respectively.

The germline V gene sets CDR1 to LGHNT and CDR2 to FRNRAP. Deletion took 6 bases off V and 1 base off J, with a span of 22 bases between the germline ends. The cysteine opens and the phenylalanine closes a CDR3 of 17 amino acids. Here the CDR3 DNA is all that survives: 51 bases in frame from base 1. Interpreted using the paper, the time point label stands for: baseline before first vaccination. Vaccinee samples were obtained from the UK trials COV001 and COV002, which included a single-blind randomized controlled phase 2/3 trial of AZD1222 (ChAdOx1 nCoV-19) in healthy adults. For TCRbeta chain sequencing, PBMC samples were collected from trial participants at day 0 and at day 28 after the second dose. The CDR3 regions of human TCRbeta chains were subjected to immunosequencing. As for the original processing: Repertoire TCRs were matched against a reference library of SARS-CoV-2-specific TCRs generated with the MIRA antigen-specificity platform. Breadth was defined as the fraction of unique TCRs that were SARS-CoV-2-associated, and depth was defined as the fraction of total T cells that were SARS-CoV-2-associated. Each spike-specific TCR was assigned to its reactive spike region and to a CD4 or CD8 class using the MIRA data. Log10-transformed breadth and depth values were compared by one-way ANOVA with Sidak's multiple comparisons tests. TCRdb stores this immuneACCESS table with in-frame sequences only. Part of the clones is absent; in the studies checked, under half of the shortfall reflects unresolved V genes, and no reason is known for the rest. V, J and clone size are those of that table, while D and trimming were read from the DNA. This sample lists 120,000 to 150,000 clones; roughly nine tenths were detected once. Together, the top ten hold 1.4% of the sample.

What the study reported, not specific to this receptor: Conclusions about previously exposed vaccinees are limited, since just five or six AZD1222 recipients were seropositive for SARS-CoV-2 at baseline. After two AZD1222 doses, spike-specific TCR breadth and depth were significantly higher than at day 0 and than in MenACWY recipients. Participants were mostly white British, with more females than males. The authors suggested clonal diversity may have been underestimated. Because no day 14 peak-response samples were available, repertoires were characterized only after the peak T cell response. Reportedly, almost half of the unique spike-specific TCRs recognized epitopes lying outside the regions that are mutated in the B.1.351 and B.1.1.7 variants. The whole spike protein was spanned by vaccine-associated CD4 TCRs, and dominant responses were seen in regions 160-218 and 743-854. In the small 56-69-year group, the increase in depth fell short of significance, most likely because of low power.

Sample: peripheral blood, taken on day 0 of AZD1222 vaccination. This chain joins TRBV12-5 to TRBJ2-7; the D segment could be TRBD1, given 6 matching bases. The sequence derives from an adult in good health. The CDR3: CASGHTDGRGRSYEQYF. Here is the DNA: TGTGCTAGTGGCCACACTGACGGCAGGGGTCGATCCTACGAGCAGTACTTC.